These 21 T cell receptor beta chains originate from one sample sequenced in a study of preoperative IRX-2 immunotherapy in early breast cancer. Treatment defined: preoperative locoregional IRX-2 cytokine immunotherapy. This table comes from immunoSEQ multiplex PCR, and its TCRdb copy is limited to in-frame clones, with some not included. The sample includes approximately 30,000 clones, roughly 96% of them seen just once. This specimen was acquired from a patient treated with IRX-2 immunotherapy. The receptors derive from a human donor with breast cancer.

The CDR3 DNA reads TGTGCCAGCAGCGTAGAACGGGGCCTCACAGATACGCAGTATTTT. Its translation: CASSVERGLTDTQYF. The chain employs TRBV9 and TRBJ2-3; either TRBD1 or TRBD2 may supply D (5 bases each). This CDR3 comprises 15 residues. CDR1 and CDR2 (germline): SGDLS, YYNGEE. Trimming removed 0 bases at V and 2 bases at J, with 10 bases between.

V and J are TRBV6-5 and TRBJ1-5; 10 bases are shared with TRBD1. The CDR3 covers 15 residues. V was clipped by 5 bases and J by 6 bases; unmatched bases: 7. Germline CDR1 reads MNHEY; CDR2 reads SVGAGI. CDR3 nucleotide sequence: TGTGCCAGCAGTGCGGACAGGGGGGCGGGTCAGCCCCAGCATTTT. This sequence encodes CASSADRGAGQPQHF.

The J gene is TRBJ2-7, the V gene TRBV12-2; the table's D call of TRBD2 was not tested on the DNA. TRBV12-2 is designated a pseudogene. The CDR3 extends over 16 amino acids. CDR3 sequence reads: CASRLVAVNWSYEQYF. DNA of the CDR3: TGTGCAAGTCGCTTAGTGGCGGTAAATTGGTCCTACGAGCAGTACTTC.

The J gene is TRBJ2-5, the V gene TRBV28; 10 bases line up with TRBD1. The CDR3 contains 13 residues. V dropped 11 bases and J dropped 5; count of bases not matched to a gene: 8. Germline values: CDR1 MDHEN, CDR2 SYDVKM. The CDR3 DNA follows: TGTGCCGGTCGAGGACAGGGGGGGGAGACCCAGTACTTC. Its translation is CAGRGQGGETQYF. Full variable domain (missing parts from reference TRBV28 and TRBJ2-5): DVKVTQSSRYLVKRTGEKVFLECVQDMDHENMFWYRQDPGLGLRLIYFSYDVKMKEKGDIPEGYSVSREKKERFSLILESASTNQTSMYLCAGRGQGGETQYFGPGTRLLVL.

This rearrangement joins TRBV10-1 to TRBJ1-5; 9 bases fit TRBD1. After removal of 7 bases from V and 2 bases from J, the junction contained 21 bases not matched to a gene. The CDR3 sequence is 20 residues long. CDR1 is WNHNN, CDR2 SYGVQD, per germline (reference sequence). The CDR3 sequence is CASTIPRGTGKGCGNQPQHF. The CDR3 DNA sequence: TGCGCCAGCACAATCCCCCGTGGGACAGGGAAAGGGTGTGGCAATCAGCCCCAGCATTTT.

The CDR3 loop is CASKRQLFSYNEQFF. The DNA of the CDR3 is TGTGCCAGTAAGCGCCAACTTTTCTCCTACAATGAGCAGTTCTTC. This chain joins TRBV19 and TRBJ2-1; D is uncertain. The germline V gene encodes CDR1 LNHDA and CDR2 SQIVND (reference sequence). The V and J ends lost 7 bases and 0 bases respectively, with 13 bases between them. The CDR3 extends over 15 amino acids.

The chain recombines TRBV6-7 with TRBJ1-1; TRBD1 might be the D (6 bases). TRBV6-7 carries the ORF label, with uncertain function. V shed 9 bases and J shed 4 bases, with 18 bases lying between them. The CDR3 loop spans 14 amino acids. This chain's CDR3 is CASPGEGSGTEAFF. In nucleotides, the CDR3 is TGTGCCAGTCCAGGGGAGGGATCGGGCACTGAAGCTTTCTTT.

V and J are TRBV11-3 and TRBJ1-3; D unclear. V gave up 2 bases and J gave up 1 base, with 0 bases separating them. Germline assignment: CDR1 SGHNT and CDR2 YENEEA. The CDR3 sequence is 12 residues long. The CDR3 DNA reads TGTGCCAGCAGCTTATCTGGAAACACCATATATTTT. This encodes CASSLSGNTIYF.

V is TRBV4-1 and J is TRBJ1-6, with D tentatively TRBD1 (6 bases). From germline, CDR1 is MGHRA and CDR2 YSYEKL. The CDR3 contains 15 residues. The germline V and J ends were trimmed by 0 bases and 10 bases, with 13 bases remaining between them. In DNA, the CDR3 is TGCGCCAGCAGCCAAGAAGGGGGGCGCAGGTCACCCCTCCACTTT. Residues: CASSQEGGRRSPLHF.

The chain carries TRBV6-5 and TRBJ2-2, with D possibly matching TRBD1 (6 bases). Trimming took off 4 bases at V and 2 bases at J, with 11 bases between the two ends. This CDR3 contains 15 residues. Germline V CDR1 and CDR2: MNHEY, SVGAGI. The CDR3, as DNA: TGTGCCAGCAGTTCGACGGGACATAACACCGGGGAGCTGTTTTTT. This codes for CASSSTGHNTGELFF.

The genes are TRBV4-2 and TRBJ2-7; TRBD2 matches 8 bases. V lost 0 bases and J lost 6; bases outside the gene matches: 10. This CDR3 has 16 amino acids. Germline V CDR1 and CDR2: LGHNA, YNFKEQ. The CDR3 DNA follows: TGTGCCAGCAGCCAAGACTTCAAGGGTAGCGGGACCGAGCAGTACTTC. The encoded protein is CASSQDFKGSGTEQYF.

The V and J genes are TRBV11-3 and TRBJ2-1; 9 nucleotides match TRBD2. Germline values: CDR1 SGHNT, CDR2 YENEEA. The CDR3 extends over 18 amino acids. After removal of 1 base from V and 0 bases from J, the junction contained 7 bases not matched to a gene. The CDR3: CASSLVPSGRSSYNEQFF. CDR3 sequence (DNA): TGTGCCAGCAGCTTAGTCCCCAGCGGGAGGAGCTCCTACAATGAGCAGTTCTTC.

This clone appeared a few times. V is TRBV28 and J is TRBJ1-2; 7 nucleotides align to TRBD1. Germline V gene data show CDR1 as MDHEN and CDR2 as SYDVKM. V was pared by 5 bases and J by 7 bases, with 4 bases of the junction left unmatched. The CDR3 contains 12 residues. CDR3 residues: CASSKGAGGYTF. The CDR3 bases are TGTGCCAGCAGTAAGGGGGCCGGTGGCTACACCTTC.

The J gene is TRBJ1-4, the V gene TRBV6-1; D is unclear. Germline loops: CDR1 MNHNS, CDR2 SASEGT. V lost 7 bases to trimming and J lost 4 bases, with 13 bases between them. The CDR3 has 14 residues. This chain's CDR3 is CASTRDGNNEKLFF. CDR3 DNA: TGTGCCAGCACCCGAGACGGAAATAATGAAAAACTGTTTTTT.

This sequence joins TRBV11-3 and TRBJ1-1; maybe TRBD1 (5 bases). The CDR3 contains 14 residues. Germline lookup yields CDR1 SGHNT and CDR2 YENEEA. V dropped 2 bases and J dropped 1 base, with 8 bases sitting between them. CDR3 in DNA: TGTGCCAGCAGCTTAAGCAGGGAGAACACTGAAGCTTTCTTT. Amino acids: CASSLSRENTEAFF. Full variable domain (missing parts from reference TRBV11-3 and TRBJ1-1): EAGVVQSPRYKIIEKKQPVAFWCNPISGHNTLYWYLQNLGQGPELLIRYENEEAVDDSQLPKDRFSAERLKGVDSTLKIQPAELGDSAVYLCASSLSRENTEAFFGQGTRLTVV.

The chain carries TRBV7-9 and TRBJ2-7, with 11 bases matching TRBD2. V lost 0 bases, J lost 0 bases, and 10 bases stayed unmatched. The CDR3 is 19 amino acids. CDR1 SEHNR and CDR2 FQNEAQ come from the germline V gene (reference sequence). CDR3 sequence: CASSLAHWTSGPRSYEQYF. Written as DNA, the CDR3 is TGTGCCAGCAGCTTAGCCCACTGGACTAGCGGGCCCCGCTCCTACGAGCAGTACTTC. Combining the CDR3 with reference TRBV7-9 and TRBJ2-7 gives the whole variable domain DTGVSQNPRHKITKRGQNVTFRCDPISEHNRLYWYRQTLGQGPEFLTYFQNEAQLEKSRLLSDRFSAERPKGSFSTLEIQRTEQGDSAMYLCASSLAHWTSGPRSYEQYFGPGTRLTVT.

The J gene is TRBJ1-5, the V gene TRBV6-6, with 7 bases fitting TRBD1. V shed 4 bases and J 0 bases; nucleotides not matched to a gene: 6. The CDR3 sequence is 16 residues long. Looked up from germline, CDR1 is MNHNY and CDR2 is SVGAGI (reference sequence). The chain's CDR3 is CASSFGQVLSNQPQHF. The CDR3 coding sequence is TGTGCCAGCAGTTTTGGACAGGTCCTTAGCAATCAGCCCCAGCATTTT.

The rearrangement uses TRBV7-9 and TRBJ1-1, with D possibly being TRBD1 (6 bases). The CDR3 spans 15 residues. Germline V gene sequence: CDR1 SEHNR, CDR2 FQNEAQ (reference sequence). V lost 8 bases and J lost 0, with 16 bases in between. CDR3 nucleotide sequence: TGTGCCAGCGTCCACAGGGTGGACATGAACACTGAAGCTTTCTTT. Encoded protein: CASVHRVDMNTEAFF.

The CDR3: CASSSRQGTDTQYF. The CDR3 bases are TGCGCCAGCAGCAGCCGTCAAGGCACAGATACGCAGTATTTT. The rearrangement links TRBV4-1 to TRBJ2-3; no reliable D call. The germline gives CDR1 MGHRA, CDR2 YSYEKL. V gave up 5 bases and J gave up 1 base, with 10 bases separating them. The CDR3 is 14 residues long.

V gene TRBV2 combines with J gene TRBJ2-7, with TRBD1 as a possible D gene (6 bases). The V end was cut by 5 bases, the J end by 0 bases, with 20 bases between. The germline V gene encodes CDR1 SNHLY and CDR2 FYNNEI. The CDR3 loop spans 17 amino acids. This chain's CDR3 is CASSLGLTGPSSYEQYF. For the CDR3, the DNA is TGTGCCAGCAGTCTGGGCCTGACAGGACCAAGCTCCTACGAGCAGTACTTC.

The chain carries TRBV9 and TRBJ1-2; D unresolved. The CDR3 totals 14 residues. V gave up 0 bases and J gave up 8 bases, with 14 bases separating them. The germline V gene encodes CDR1 SGDLS and CDR2 YYNGEE. The CDR3 here is CASSVVSAIEGYTF. In DNA, the CDR3 is TGTGCCAGCAGCGTAGTATCGGCCATCGAAGGCTACACCTTC.